This TCR beta chain originates from a study of blood T cell dynamics during melanoma immunotherapy. Documented time point: pre-treatment baseline. At 12 weeks after first infusion, RECIST 1.1 defined response for most patients. J was trimmed by 4 bases and V by 1 base; bases with no gene match: 3. Germline V gene sequence: CDR1 SGHVS, CDR2 FQNEAQ. This CDR3 contains 14 residues. DNA loading was fixed at approximately 350 ng for all bulk PBMC samples. Assay: immunoSEQ multiplex PCR; the TCRdb copy retains only in-frame clones and omits some. The table includes 17,000 or so clones, about 83% detected once.

The sequenced sample was blood, obtained from a patient treated with checkpoint blockade. The chain couples TRBV7-8 to TRBJ1-2; 7 bases agree with TRBD1. The clonotype was recovered from a human donor with melanoma. In DNA form, the CDR3 reads TGTGCCAGCAGCTTAGGGGACAGTTTCTATGGCTACACCTTC. This codes for CASSLGDSFYGYTF.